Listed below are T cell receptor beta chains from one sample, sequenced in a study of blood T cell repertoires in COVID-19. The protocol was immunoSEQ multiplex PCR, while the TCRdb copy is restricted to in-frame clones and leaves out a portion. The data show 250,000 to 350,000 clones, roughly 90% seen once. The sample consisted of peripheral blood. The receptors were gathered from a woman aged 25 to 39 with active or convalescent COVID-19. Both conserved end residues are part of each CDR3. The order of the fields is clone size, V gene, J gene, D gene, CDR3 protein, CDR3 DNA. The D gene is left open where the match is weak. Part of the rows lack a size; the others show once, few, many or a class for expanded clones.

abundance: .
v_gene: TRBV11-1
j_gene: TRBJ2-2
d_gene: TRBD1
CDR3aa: CASSFEGANTGELFF
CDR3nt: TGTGCCAGCAGCTTTGAGGGGGCAAACACCGGGGAGCTGTTTTTT

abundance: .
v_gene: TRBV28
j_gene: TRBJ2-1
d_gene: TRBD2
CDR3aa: CASSLPRGGLVNEQFF
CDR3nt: TGTGCCAGCAGTTTACCTCGGGGGGGGCTCGTCAATGAGCAGTTCTTC

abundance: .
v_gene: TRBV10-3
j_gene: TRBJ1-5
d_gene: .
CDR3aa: CAISESRARQPQHF
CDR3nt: TGTGCCATCAGTGAGTCCAGGGCTCGGCAGCCCCAGCATTTT

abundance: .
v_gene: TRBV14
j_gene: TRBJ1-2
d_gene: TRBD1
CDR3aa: CASSRNYRTGIFF
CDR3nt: TGTGCCAGCAGCCGAAATTATCGGACAGGAATCTTCTTC

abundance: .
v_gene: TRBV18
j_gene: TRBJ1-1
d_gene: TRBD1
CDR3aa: CASSQTGGKTEAFF
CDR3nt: TGTGCCAGCTCACAAACAGGGGGAAAGACTGAAGCTTTCTTT

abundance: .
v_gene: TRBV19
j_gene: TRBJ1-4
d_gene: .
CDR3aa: CASSPKTGNEKLFF
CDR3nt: TGTGCCAGTAGCCCAAAGACAGGAAATGAAAAACTGTTTTTT

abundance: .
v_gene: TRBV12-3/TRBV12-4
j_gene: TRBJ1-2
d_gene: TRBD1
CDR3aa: CASSLGTGVGYTF
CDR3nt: TGTGCCAGCAGTCTCGGGACAGGGGTCGGCTACACCTTC

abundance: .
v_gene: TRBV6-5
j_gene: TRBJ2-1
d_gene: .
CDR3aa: CASSYSTLKYNEQFF
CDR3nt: TGTGCCAGCAGTTACTCGACTCTTAAATACAATGAGCAGTTCTTC

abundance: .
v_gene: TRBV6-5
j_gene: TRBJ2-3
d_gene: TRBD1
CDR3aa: CASSYYRDRGTDTQYF
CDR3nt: TGTGCCAGCAGTTATTACCGGGACAGGGGCACAGATACGCAGTATTTT

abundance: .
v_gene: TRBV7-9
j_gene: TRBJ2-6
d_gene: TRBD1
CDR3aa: CASRFGQGPLSGANVLTF
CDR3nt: TGTGCCAGCAGATTTGGACAGGGACCCCTCTCTGGGGCCAACGTCCTGACTTTC

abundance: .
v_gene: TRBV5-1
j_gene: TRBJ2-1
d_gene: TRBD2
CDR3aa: CASSRDLAGVYNEQFF
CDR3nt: TGCGCCAGTTCAAGAGATTTAGCGGGGGTTTACAATGAGCAGTTCTTC

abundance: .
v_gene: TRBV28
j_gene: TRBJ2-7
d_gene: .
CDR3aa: CASSSSPFTRYF
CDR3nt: TGTGCCAGCAGTTCTTCCCCCTTCACTAGGTACTTC

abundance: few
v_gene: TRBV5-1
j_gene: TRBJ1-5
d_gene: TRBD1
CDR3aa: CASSTTGGNQPQHF
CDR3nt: TGCGCCAGCAGCACCACAGGGGGCAATCAGCCCCAGCATTTT

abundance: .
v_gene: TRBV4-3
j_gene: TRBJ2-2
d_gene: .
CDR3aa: CASSQDWGRNTGELFF
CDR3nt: TGCGCCAGCAGCCAAGACTGGGGCAGGAACACCGGGGAGCTGTTTTTT

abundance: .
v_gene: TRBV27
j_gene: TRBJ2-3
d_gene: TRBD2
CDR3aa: CASSLRAGRGNTQYF
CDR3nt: TGTGCCAGCAGTTTACGAGCGGGGCGGGGGAATACGCAGTATTTT

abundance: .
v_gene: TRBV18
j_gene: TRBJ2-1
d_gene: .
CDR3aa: CASSPADRKNEQFF
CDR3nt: TGTGCCAGCTCACCCGCGGACAGAAAAAATGAGCAGTTCTTC

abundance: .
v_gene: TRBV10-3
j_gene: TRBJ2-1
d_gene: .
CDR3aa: CAVAPIGGEGEQFF
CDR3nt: TGTGCCGTCGCTCCGATAGGGGGGGAAGGTGAGCAGTTCTTC

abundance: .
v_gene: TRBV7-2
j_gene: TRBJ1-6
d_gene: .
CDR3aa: CASSLVGSGSPLHF
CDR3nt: TGTGCCAGCAGCTTAGTCGGCAGCGGATCACCCCTCCACTTT

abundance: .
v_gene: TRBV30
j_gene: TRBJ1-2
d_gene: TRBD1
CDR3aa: CAWSRTGSNGYTF
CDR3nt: TGTGCCTGGAGTCGGACAGGGTCGAATGGCTACACCTTC

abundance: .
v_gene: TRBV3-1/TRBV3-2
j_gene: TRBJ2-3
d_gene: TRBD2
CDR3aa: CASSPTCGGWADTQYF
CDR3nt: TGTGCCAGCAGCCCTACCTGCGGGGGGTGGGCAGATACGCAGTATTTT

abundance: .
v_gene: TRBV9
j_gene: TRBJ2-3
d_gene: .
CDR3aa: CASSVRATDTQYF
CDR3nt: TGTGCCAGCAGCGTACGAGCGACAGATACGCAGTATTTT

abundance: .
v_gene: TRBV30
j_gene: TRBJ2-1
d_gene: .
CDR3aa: CAWSGGPYNEQFF
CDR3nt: TGTGCCTGGAGTGGGGGGCCCTACAATGAGCAGTTCTTC

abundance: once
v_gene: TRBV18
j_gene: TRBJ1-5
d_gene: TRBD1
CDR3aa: CASSPFQGGGQPQHF
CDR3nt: TGTGCCAGCTCACCATTCCAGGGGGGCGGGCAGCCCCAGCATTTT

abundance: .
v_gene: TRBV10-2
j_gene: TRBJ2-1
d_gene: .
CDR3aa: CASTTGLHYNEQFF
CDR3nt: TGCGCCAGCACGACGGGACTCCATTACAATGAGCAGTTCTTC

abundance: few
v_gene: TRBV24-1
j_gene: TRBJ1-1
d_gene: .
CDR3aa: CATSKTGSDTEAFF
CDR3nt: TGTGCCACCAGTAAAACGGGGTCGGACACTGAAGCTTTCTTT

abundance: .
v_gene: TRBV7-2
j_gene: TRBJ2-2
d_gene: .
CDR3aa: CASRGAAGNGELFF
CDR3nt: TGTGCCAGCAGGGGCGCGGCCGGGAACGGGGAGCTGTTTTTT

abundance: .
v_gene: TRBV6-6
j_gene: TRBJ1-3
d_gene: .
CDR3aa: CASSYSGGDGGNTIYF
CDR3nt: TGTGCCAGCAGTTACTCCGGGGGAGATGGAGGAAACACCATATATTTT

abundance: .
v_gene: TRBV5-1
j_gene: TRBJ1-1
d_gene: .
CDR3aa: CASRGGINEAFF
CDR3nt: TGCGCCAGTCGGGGCGGGATCAATGAAGCTTTCTTT

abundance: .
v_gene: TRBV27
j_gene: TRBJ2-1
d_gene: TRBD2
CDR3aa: CASKFYGLGTSGHNEQFF
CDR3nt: TGTGCCAGCAAGTTCTACGGTTTGGGTACTAGCGGGCACAATGAGCAGTTCTTC

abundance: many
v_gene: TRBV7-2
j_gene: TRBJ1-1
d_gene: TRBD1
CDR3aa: CASSLQGGDTEAFF
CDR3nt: TGTGCCAGCAGCTTACAGGGGGGCGACACTGAAGCTTTCTTT

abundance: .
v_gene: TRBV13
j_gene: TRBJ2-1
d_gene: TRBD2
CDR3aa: CASSPSDRILAGGRYNEQFF
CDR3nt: TGTGCCAGCAGCCCATCGGACAGAATTCTAGCGGGGGGGCGGTACAATGAGCAGTTCTTC

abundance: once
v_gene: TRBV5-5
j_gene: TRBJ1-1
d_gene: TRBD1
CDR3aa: CASRRTGGIEAFF
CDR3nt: TGTGCCAGCAGGCGGACAGGAGGCATTGAAGCTTTCTTT

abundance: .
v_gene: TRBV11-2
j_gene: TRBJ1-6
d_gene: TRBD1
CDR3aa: CASSFDRALSPLHF
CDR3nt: TGTGCCAGCAGCTTCGACAGGGCCTTAAGTCCCCTCCACTTT

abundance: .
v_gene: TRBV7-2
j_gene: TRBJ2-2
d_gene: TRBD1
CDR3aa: CASSLALTRGIGELFF
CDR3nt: TGTGCCAGCAGCTTAGCGCTAACCAGGGGGATCGGGGAGCTGTTTTTT

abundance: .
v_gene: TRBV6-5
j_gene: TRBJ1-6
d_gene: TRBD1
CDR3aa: CASSSRQGYNSPLHF
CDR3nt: TGTGCCAGCAGTTCGAGACAGGGCTATAATTCACCCCTCCACTTT

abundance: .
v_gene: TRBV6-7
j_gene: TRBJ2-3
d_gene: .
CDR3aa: CETSKNGTDTQYF
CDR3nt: TGTGAAACTAGCAAAAACGGCACAGATACGCAGTATTTT

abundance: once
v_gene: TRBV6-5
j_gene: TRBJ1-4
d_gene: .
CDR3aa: CASSYSGRGNEKLFF
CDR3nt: TGTGCCAGCAGTTACTCGGGCAGGGGTAATGAAAAACTGTTTTTT

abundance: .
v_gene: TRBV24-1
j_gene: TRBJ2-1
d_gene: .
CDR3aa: CATGGPRGEQFF
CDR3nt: TGTGCCACCGGCGGTCCGCGGGGTGAGCAGTTCTTC

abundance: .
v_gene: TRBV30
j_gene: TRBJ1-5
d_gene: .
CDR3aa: CAWTPGGNQPQHF
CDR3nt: TGTGCCTGGACCCCGGGGGGCAATCAGCCCCAGCATTTT

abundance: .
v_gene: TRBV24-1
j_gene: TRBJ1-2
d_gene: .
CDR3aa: CATSDAGTTFGYTF
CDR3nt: TGTGCCACCAGTGACGCCGGGACAACTTTTGGCTACACCTTC

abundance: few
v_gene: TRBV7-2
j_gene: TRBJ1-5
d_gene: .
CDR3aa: CASAPPDSNQPQHF
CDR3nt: TGTGCCAGCGCACCCCCAGATAGCAATCAGCCCCAGCATTTT

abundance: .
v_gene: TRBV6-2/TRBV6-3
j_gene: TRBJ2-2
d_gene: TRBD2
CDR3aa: CASSYRGAGASNTGELFF
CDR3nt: TGTGCCAGCAGTTATCGAGGAGCGGGGGCCTCGAACACCGGGGAGCTGTTTTTT

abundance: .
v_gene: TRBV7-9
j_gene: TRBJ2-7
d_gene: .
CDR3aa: CASSLVSGAYEQYF
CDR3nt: TGTGCCAGCAGCTTAGTATCCGGGGCCTACGAGCAGTACTTC

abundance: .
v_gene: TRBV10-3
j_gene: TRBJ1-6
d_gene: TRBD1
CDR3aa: CAISEQGAPYNSPLHF
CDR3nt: TGTGCCATCAGCGAACAGGGGGCCCCCTATAATTCACCCCTCCACTTT

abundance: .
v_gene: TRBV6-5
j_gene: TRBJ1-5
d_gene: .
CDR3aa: CASSARLLNQPQHF
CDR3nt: TGTGCCAGCAGCGCGCGGTTACTAAATCAGCCCCAGCATTTT

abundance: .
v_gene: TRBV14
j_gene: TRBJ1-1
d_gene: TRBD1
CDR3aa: CASSQAAHRGAFF
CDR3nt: TGTGCCAGCAGCCAAGCGGCCCACAGGGGAGCTTTCTTT

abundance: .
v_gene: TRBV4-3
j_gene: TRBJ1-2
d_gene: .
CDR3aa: CASSQDLRRDYGYTF
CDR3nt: TGCGCCAGCAGCCAAGATCTAAGACGGGACTATGGCTACACCTTC

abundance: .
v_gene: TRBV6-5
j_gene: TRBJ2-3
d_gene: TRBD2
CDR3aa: CASSSSGGVTDTQYF
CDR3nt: TGTGCCAGCAGCTCTAGCGGGGGGGTCACAGATACGCAGTATTTT